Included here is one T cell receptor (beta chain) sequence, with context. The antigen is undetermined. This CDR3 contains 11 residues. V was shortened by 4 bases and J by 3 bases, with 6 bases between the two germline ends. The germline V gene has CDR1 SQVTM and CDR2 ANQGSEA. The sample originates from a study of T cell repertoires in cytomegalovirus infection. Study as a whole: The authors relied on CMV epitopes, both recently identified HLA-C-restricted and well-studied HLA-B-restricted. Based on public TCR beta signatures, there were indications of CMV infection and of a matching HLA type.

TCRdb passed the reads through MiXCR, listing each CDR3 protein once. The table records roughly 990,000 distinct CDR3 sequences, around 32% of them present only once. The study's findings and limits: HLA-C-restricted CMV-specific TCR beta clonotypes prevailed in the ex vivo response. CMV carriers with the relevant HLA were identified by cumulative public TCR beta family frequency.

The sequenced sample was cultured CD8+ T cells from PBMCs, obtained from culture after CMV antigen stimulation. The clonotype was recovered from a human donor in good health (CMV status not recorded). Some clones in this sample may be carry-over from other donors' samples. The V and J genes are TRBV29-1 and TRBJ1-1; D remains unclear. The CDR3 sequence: CSVGRDTEAFF. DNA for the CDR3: TGCAGCGTTGGACGGGACACTGAAGCTTTCTTT.